The 22 T cell receptor beta chains below all came from one sample that was sequenced in a study of tumor-infiltrating lymphocytes in oesophageal squamous cell carcinoma. TCRdb re-derived calls from the PCR reads in MiXCR, one entry per CDR3 protein. The sample lists approximately 19,000 distinct CDR3 sequences; about two fifths were seen once. The sample consisted of normal esophageal tissue next to the tumor. The receptors stem from a male donor with esophageal squamous cell carcinoma.

The chain recombines TRBV7-3 with TRBJ2-7; D perhaps matches TRBD2 (6 bases). Matching the DNA end better, TRBJ2-1 makes the J call doubtful. In germline, CDR1 is SGHTA, CDR2 FQGTGA. The CDR3 sequence is 15 residues long. The CDR3 protein is CASSPVASAYNEQFF. In nucleotides, the CDR3 is TGTGCCAGCAGCCCCGTGGCTAGCGCCTACAATGAGCAGTTCTTC.

The sample holds many counts of this clonotype. The gene calls are TRBV5-6 and TRBJ1-2; D is possibly TRBD1 (5 bases). Germline values: CDR1 SGHDT, CDR2 YYEEEE. The CDR3 length is 14 residues. Trimming pared 0 bases from V and 3 bases from J, leaving 9 bases between. The CDR3 DNA reads TGTGCCAGCAGCTTGGTCCAGGGCGACTATGGCTACACCTTC. The encoded protein is CASSLVQGDYGYTF.

The chain has TRBV29-1 and TRBJ2-7, with 9 positions matching TRBD2. Germline CDR1 SQVTM, CDR2 ANQGSEA. V lost 4 bases and J lost 1; bases outside the gene matches: 2. CDR3 length: 13 amino acids. The CDR3 nucleotides read TGCAGCGTTGGCCTAGCGGGGTCCTACGAGCAGTACTTC. Translation gives CSVGLAGSYEQYF.

This rearrangement joins TRBV7-4 to TRBJ2-3, with D possibly being TRBD1 or TRBD2 (6 bases each). The CDR3 covers 15 residues. V lost 7 bases to trimming and J lost 6 bases, with 20 bases between them. CDR1 is SGHVT, CDR2 SQSDAQ, per germline. CDR3: CASTLMWGAGDTQYF. The CDR3 DNA reads TGTGCCAGCACCCTCATGTGGGGGGCTGGGGATACGCAGTATTTT.

V and J are TRBV19 and TRBJ2-3; 7 bases agree with TRBD2. The CDR3 covers 17 residues. Trimming at V came to 3 bases and at J to 0 bases, leaving 9 bases not matched to a gene. Per germline, CDR1 LNHDA and CDR2 SQIVND (reference sequence). The CDR3 bases are TGTGCCAGTAGTATCGCTAGCGGAAGCTACAGCACAGATACGCAGTATTTT. It yields the protein CASSIASGSYSTDTQYF.

This clonotype is classed as medium-sized. The chain recombines TRBV7-3 with TRBJ2-7; 11 nucleotides match TRBD1. CDR3 size: 14 residues. Trimming at V came to 5 bases and at J to 3 bases, leaving 3 bases not matched to a gene. Germline V gene lookup returns CDR1 SGHTA and CDR2 FQGTGA. The CDR3 DNA reads as TGTGCCAGCAGCCGGGACAGGGGGAGCTACGAGCAGTACTTC. It encodes CASSRDRGSYEQYF.

This clonotype was seen only once. An end of the junction differs from the germline gene, which may be a read error. The chain joins TRBV11-2 to TRBJ2-7; D is undetermined. Germline assignment: CDR1 SGHAT and CDR2 FQNNGV. CDR3 length equals 14 residues. The CDR3 region has the DNA TGTGCCAGCAGCCCAAGAGGTTATAATTCACCCCTCCACTTC. Protein sequence: CASSPRGYNSPLHF.

This clonotype was recorded only once. The V call is TRBV7-3, the J call TRBJ2-6, with 16 bases aligning to TRBD2. TRBJ2-5 matches the DNA end more closely, so the J call is doubtful. The CDR3 has 16 residues. Germline lookup yields CDR1 SGHTA and CDR2 FQGTGA. This CDR3 is CASSAGLAGGLETQYF. The CDR3 nucleotides are TGTGCCAGCAGCGCGGGACTAGCGGGGGGGTTAGAGACCCAGTACTTC.

This clonotype was recorded many times. V usage is TRBV6-4 and J usage is TRBJ2-1; D is undetermined. Trimming removed 3 bases from V and 9 bases from J, with 18 bases in between. There are 15 residues in the CDR3. The germline V gene encodes CDR1 MRHNA and CDR2 SNTAGT. CDR3 region: CASSERGGNPGEQFF. CDR3 DNA: TGTGCCAGCAGTGAAAGAGGTGGAAATCCCGGTGAGCAGTTCTTC.

The chain recombines TRBV20-1 with TRBJ1-3, with D tentatively TRBD1 (6 bases). The CDR3 runs 15 residues. Germline V gene data show CDR1 as DFQATT and CDR2 as SNEGSKA (reference sequence). V was shortened by 3 bases and J by 3 bases, with 15 bases between the two germline ends. Here the CDR3 reads CSARLGGMDGNTIYF. The CDR3 nucleotides are TGCAGTGCTAGGCTCGGGGGCATGGATGGAAACACCATATATTTT.

The genes are TRBV7-2 and TRBJ2-1; TRBD2 might be the D (6 bases). The J call is doubtful: the DNA matches TRBJ2-7 better. This CDR3 region has 16 residues. Germline V gene sequence: CDR1 SGHTA, CDR2 FQGNSA. The CDR3 DNA sequence: TGTGCCAGCAGCTTAGCTGGAGGGGCCTCCTACAATGAGCAGTACTTC. This translates into CASSLAGGASYNEQYF.

The CDR3 nucleotides read TGTGCCAGCAGGGTGGGGGGGAGCAATCAGCCCCAGCATTTT. Residues: CASRVGGSNQPQHF. The rearrangement links TRBV6-1 to TRBJ1-5, with TRBD1 as a possible D gene (5 bases). The CDR3 loop spans 14 amino acids. With 6 bases removed from V and 1 base from J, the gap between germline ends came to 10 bases. From germline, CDR1 is MNHNS and CDR2 SASEGT.

This chain joins TRBV6-8 and TRBJ2-3; possible D gene TRBD1, 7 bases. CDR1 is MNHGY, CDR2 SAAAGT, per germline. The CDR3 extends over 15 amino acids. V lost 5 bases and J 4 bases, leaving 16 bases between the germline ends. The DNA of the CDR3 is TGTGCCAGCAGTAAGGGAGGACAGGTCGCAGATACGCAGTATTTT. Its translation is CASSKGGQVADTQYF.

This chain links TRBV19 with TRBJ2-4, with D perhaps TRBD1 (6 bases). The end of the DNA is better explained by TRBJ2-5, so the J call may be wrong. CDR1 LNHDA and CDR2 SQIVND come from the germline V gene (reference sequence). The CDR3 has 14 residues. The CDR3 sequence: CASSPRQVQETQYF. CDR3 in DNA: TGTGCCAGTAGTCCCCGACAGGTTCAAGAGACCCAGTACTTC.

This clonotype was observed at least ten times. The V call is TRBV10-2, the J call TRBJ2-7, with 9 positions matching TRBD2. The CDR3 extends over 14 amino acids. Looked up from germline, CDR1 is WSHSY and CDR2 is SAAADI. V shed 4 bases, J shed 2 bases, and the junction held 3 bases outside the gene matches. CDR3 bases: TGCGCCAGCAGTGGGAGGACTAGCGCCTACGAGCAGTACTTC. Its protein is CASSGRTSAYEQYF.

This clonotype was seen a single time. This chain connects TRBV10-3 to TRBJ2-3; D not certain. The length of the CDR3 is 14 residues. V was clipped by 3 bases and J by 0 bases, with 7 bases between them. CDR1 ENHRY and CDR2 SYGVKD come from the germline V gene. CDR3 residues: CAISDGPSTDTQYF. DNA of the CDR3: TGTGCCATCAGTGATGGGCCTAGCACAGATACGCAGTATTTT.

This CDR3 is CASSQDSAGTSTDTQYF. CDR3 DNA: TGTGCCAGCAGCCAAGATTCGGCGGGGACTAGCACAGATACGCAGTATTTT. The chain uses TRBV14 and TRBJ2-3; tentative D call: TRBD2 (6 bases). Deletions cut 0 bases from V and 0 bases from J, with 13 bases between. The CDR3 covers 17 residues. In germline, CDR1 is SGHDN, CDR2 FVKESK.

The sample holds many counts of this clonotype. V gene TRBV5-1 combines with J gene TRBJ2-2; TRBD2 agrees at 7 bases. This CDR3 comprises 16 residues. Looked up from germline, CDR1 is SGHRS and CDR2 is YFSETQ. After removal of 4 bases from V and 3 bases from J, the junction contained 9 bases not matched to a gene. The CDR3 loop reads CASSPRLGGDTGELFF. CDR3 coding DNA: TGCGCCAGCAGCCCACGGTTGGGAGGGGACACCGGGGAGCTGTTTTTT.

A word on this clonotype: A much more abundant neighbour one base away suggests this may be a read error. The gene calls are TRBV5-6 and TRBJ2-4; D gene ambiguous. Judging by the DNA end, TRBJ2-7 fits better; the J call may be wrong. CDR1 is SGHDT and CDR2 is YYEEEE in the germline V gene. CDR3 length: 14 residues. CDR3 DNA sequence: TGTGCCAGCAGCTCTCCCCAAGGTTGGGGCGAGCAGTACTTC. As protein: CASSSPQGWGEQYF.

This clonotype showed up just a few times. The V and J genes are TRBV7-1 and TRBJ2-3; D unresolved. TRBV7-1 is treated as an ORF (open reading frame) with a function not yet certain. The CDR3 has 14 residues. Between the trimmed V and J ends, which lost 9 bases and 0 bases, there was a span of 13 bases. As DNA, the CDR3 is TGTGCCAGAACCACCTTGCTTAGCACAGATACGCAGTATTTT. Encoded protein: CARTTLLSTDTQYF.

This clonotype has a handful of counts. The rearrangement joins TRBV15 to TRBJ2-1; D is uncertain. V lost 0 bases to trimming and J lost 4 bases, with 13 bases between them. This CDR3 is built from 16 residues. Germline assignment: CDR1 LNHNV and CDR2 YYDKDF (reference sequence). CDR3 DNA sequence: TGTGCCACCAGCAGAGATTTAGGTTTCCCGTACAATGAGCAGTTCTTC. It translates to CATSRDLGFPYNEQFF.

The V gene is TRBV7-8, the J gene TRBJ2-5; 7 bases fit TRBD1. The J call may be incorrect, as the DNA end agrees better with TRBJ2-7. The CDR3 consists of 16 residues. Germline V CDR1 and CDR2: SGHVS, FQNEAQ. CDR3 coding DNA: TGTGCCAGCAGCTTAGCAACAGGGGCCTTCTCCTACGAGCAGTACTTC. Translated: CASSLATGAFSYEQYF.